A single sample gave rise to the 32 T cell receptor beta chains below, sequenced in a study of blood T cell repertoires in COVID-19. Assay used: immunoSEQ multiplex PCR; TCRdb lists only in-frame clones, some missing. The table lists 200,000 to 250,000 clones, approximately 80% of them singletons. Sequencing used PBMCs or T cells enriched from blood (not recorded which). These receptors originate from a man between 60 and 70 years old who had recovered from COVID-19.

This chain connects TRBV29-1 to TRBJ1-1, with D possibly matching TRBD1 (6 bases). Germline CDR1 SQVTM, CDR2 ANQGSEA. Deletions cut 2 bases from V and 6 bases from J, with 13 bases between. This CDR3 has 13 amino acids. CDR3 amino acids: CSVERARGAEAFF. The CDR3 DNA reads TGCAGCGTTGAAAGGGCCAGGGGAGCTGAAGCTTTCTTT.

This clone appeared a few times. The chain employs TRBV7-6 and TRBJ2-2; TRBD1 might be the D (5 bases). CDR3 length: 18 amino acids. With 2 bases removed from V and 3 bases from J, the gap between germline ends came to 19 bases. The V gene's germline CDR1 is SGHVS and CDR2 FNYEAQ. CDR3 nucleotide sequence: TGTGCCAGCAGCTTATTTTTCTTAGGGCAGGGTGACACCGGGGAGCTGTTTTTT. It translates to CASSLFFLGQGDTGELFF.

The chain carries TRBV10-3 and TRBJ1-1; 9 bases are a match to TRBD1. The V gene's germline CDR1 is ENHRY and CDR2 SYGVKD. The J segment lost 1 base and the V segment lost 0 bases, leaving 3 bases of the junction unmatched. The CDR3 length is 16 residues. CDR3 sequence (DNA): TGTGCCATCAGTGAGTCGACAGGGGGGGAGAACACTGAAGCTTTCTTT. As protein: CAISESTGGENTEAFF.

There are a few counts of this clone. The chain has TRBV10-3 and TRBJ2-2, with a possible D match to TRBD2 (6 bases). Germline values: CDR1 ENHRY, CDR2 SYGVKD. V was trimmed by 0 bases and J by 4 bases, leaving 21 bases between them. The CDR3 spans 19 residues. For the CDR3, the DNA is TGTGCCATCAGTGAGTCGCAAAGGAGGGAGATGCGAAGCACCGGGGAGCTGTTTTTT. Translating it yields CAISESQRREMRSTGELFF.

The chain joins TRBV7-5 to TRBJ2-7; the table names TRBD1, a call not compared with the DNA. TRBV7-5 is a listed pseudogene. CDR3 size: 14 residues. CDR3 in amino acids: CARSTPDRGYEQYF. The DNA for the CDR3 is TGTGCCAGAAGCACCCCGGACAGGGGCTACGAGCAGTACTTC.

The J gene is TRBJ1-6, the V gene TRBV30; the D is unclear. V was trimmed by 0 bases and J by 0 bases, leaving 6 bases between them. Germline CDR1 is GTSNPN and CDR2 is SVGIG (reference sequence). This CDR3 comprises 15 residues. The CDR3 DNA is TGTGCCTGGAGTGTAAAGAGCTCCTATAATTCACCCCTCCACTTT. Translation gives CAWSVKSSYNSPLHF.

CDR3 protein: CASSGSGHRSEQYF. CDR3 in DNA: TGTGCCAGCAGCGGATCGGGACACCGGTCCGAGCAGTACTTC. This chain links TRBV7-9 with TRBJ2-7, with D maybe TRBD1 (6 bases). The CDR3 sequence is 14 residues long. Germline CDR1 and CDR2: SEHNR and FQNEAQ (reference sequence). V dropped 5 bases and J dropped 6 bases, with 17 bases sitting between them.

This chain connects TRBV15 to TRBJ2-7; tentative D call: TRBD2 (5 bases). The CDR3 has 13 residues. CDR1 and CDR2 (germline): LNHNV, YYDKDF (reference sequence). V lost 7 bases and J 7 bases, leaving 17 bases between the germline ends. In DNA form, the CDR3 reads TGTGCCACCACCTCAGGAGCGGTTGCAGAGCAGTACTTC. Translating it yields CATTSGAVAEQYF.

The V gene is TRBV11-3, the J gene TRBJ2-2; 7 bases line up with TRBD1. The CDR3 covers 16 residues. V was clipped by 5 bases and J by 0 bases; unmatched bases: 6. In germline, CDR1 is SGHNT, CDR2 YENEEA. The CDR3 nucleotides are TGTGCCAGCAGCATCCGGACAGGATCGAACACCGGGGAGCTGTTTTTT. Its protein is CASSIRTGSNTGELFF.

The chain has TRBV12-3 or TRBV12-4 and TRBJ1-2; D not certain. The V end was cut by 3 bases, the J end by 7 bases, with 9 bases between. This CDR3 has 12 amino acids. The CDR3 reads CASSLGIGGYTF. The CDR3 DNA reads TGTGCCAGCAGTTTGGGCATCGGTGGCTACACCTTC.

The V and J genes are TRBV18 and TRBJ1-6; 7 bases map to TRBD1. Germline V CDR1 and CDR2: KGHSH, LQKENI. The CDR3 runs 16 residues. J gave up 7 bases and V 2 bases, and 8 bases lay outside the gene matches. CDR3 bases: TGTGCCAGCTCACCATCCCCGACAGGGAGAAATTCACCCCTCCACTTT. Translation gives CASSPSPTGRNSPLHF.

The J gene is TRBJ1-1, the V gene TRBV7-2, with a weak D call TRBD1 (6 bases). The CDR3 sequence is 14 residues long. Germline V gives CDR1 SGHTA, CDR2 FQGNSA. Trimming pared 0 bases from V and 8 bases from J, leaving 13 bases between. The chain's CDR3 is CASSLAATGEEAFF. The CDR3 bases are TGTGCCAGCAGCTTAGCAGCGACAGGAGAAGAAGCTTTCTTT.

This clone appeared a few times. The rearrangement links TRBV15 to TRBJ1-1; maybe TRBD1 (6 bases). The CDR3 is 16 amino acids. Germline-derived CDR1 and CDR2 are LNHNV and YYDKDF (reference sequence). V was cut by 0 bases and J by 1 base, with 12 bases left in between. The CDR3 nucleotides read TGTGCCACCAGCAGAGATTTTACAGGGAGGAACACTGAAGCTTTCTTT. It codes for CATSRDFTGRNTEAFF.

V usage is TRBV10-2 and J usage is TRBJ2-7; TRBD1 is a possible D gene (6 bases). The V and J ends lost 0 bases and 1 base respectively, with 16 bases between them. This CDR3 contains 17 residues. Germline CDR1 reads WSHSY; CDR2 reads SAAADI. The CDR3 loop is CASSESRDRSLSYEQYF. The CDR3 region has the DNA TGCGCCAGCAGTGAGTCCCGAGACAGGTCGTTGTCCTACGAGCAGTACTTC.

The V and J genes are TRBV24-1 and TRBJ1-2; 10 bases line up with TRBD1. Trimming at V came to 4 bases and at J to 6 bases, leaving 7 bases not matched to a gene. Germline CDR1 and CDR2: KGHDR and SFDVKD. The CDR3 runs 15 residues. As DNA, the CDR3 is TGTGCCACCAGTGACGTAGACAGGGGGCGTGATGGCTACACCTTC. Protein: CATSDVDRGRDGYTF.

J is TRBJ2-1 and V is TRBV24-1; D is perhaps TRBD2 (6 bases). Germline V gene lookup returns CDR1 KGHDR and CDR2 SFDVKD. Trimming took 5 bases from V and 7 from J, leaving 23 bases between them. This CDR3 comprises 17 residues. The CDR3 loop reads CATSALSGVAEKNEQFF. The CDR3 coding sequence is TGTGCCACCAGTGCCCTTTCGGGGGTGGCAGAAAAGAATGAGCAGTTCTTC.

The rearrangement uses TRBV4-3 and TRBJ1-2, with D hard to call. Germline CDR1 is LGHNA and CDR2 is YSLEER. This CDR3 has 16 residues. V dropped 0 bases and J dropped 8 bases, with 19 bases sitting between them. In DNA form, the CDR3 reads TGCGCCAGCAGCCAAGATCGGGGTGCTTCACCTGGGGGCTACACCTTC. This codes for CASSQDRGASPGGYTF.

This clone occurred once. The chain links TRBV15 to TRBJ1-4, with 12 bases aligning to TRBD1. The CDR3 length is 16 residues. Germline CDR1 reads LNHNV; CDR2 reads YYDKDF (reference sequence). J lost 6 bases, V lost 3 bases, and 5 bases had no gene match. This CDR3 is CATSRGTGGRDEKLFF. As DNA, the CDR3 is TGTGCCACCAGCAGGGGGACAGGGGGCAGGGATGAAAAACTGTTTTTT.

The chain is built from TRBV24-1 and TRBJ2-2, with D tentatively TRBD2 (6 bases). This CDR3 is built from 15 residues. Trimming left V 6 bases short and J 6 bases short, with 16 bases between. Germline V gives CDR1 KGHDR, CDR2 SFDVKD. The CDR3 reads CATSLGGEPAGELFF. CDR3 nucleotide sequence: TGTGCCACCAGTCTAGGCGGGGAACCCGCCGGGGAGCTGTTTTTT.

J is TRBJ1-2 and V is TRBV29-1; 9 nucleotides line up with TRBD1. Germline V lookup: CDR1 SQVTM, CDR2 ANQGSEA. The CDR3 has 15 residues. The V segment lost 3 bases and the J segment 7 bases; nucleotides outside the gene matches: 12. The CDR3 sequence is CSVDNRGRGSLGYTF. The CDR3 DNA reads TGCAGCGTTGATAACAGGGGGCGCGGTAGCCTTGGCTACACCTTC.

This chain connects TRBV19 to TRBJ1-5; D possibly corresponds to TRBD1 (6 bases). The CDR3 spans 17 residues. Germline V gene sequence: CDR1 LNHDA, CDR2 SQIVND (reference sequence). Trimming pared 4 bases from V and 3 bases from J, leaving 19 bases between. The chain's CDR3 is CASSRGGTWAYNQPQHF. In DNA, the CDR3 is TGTGCCAGTAGTAGGGGGGGGACATGGGCTTACAATCAGCCCCAGCATTTT. Filled out from reference TRBV19 and TRBJ1-5, the complete variable domain reads DGGITQSPKYLFRKEGQNVTLSCEQNLNHDAMYWYRQDPGQGLRLIYYSQIVNDFQKGDIAEGYSVSREKKESFPLTVTSAQKNPTAFYLCASSRGGTWAYNQPQHFGDGTRLSIL.

The gene calls are TRBV4-2 and TRBJ2-7; a possible D gene is TRBD1 (6 bases). Per the germline V gene, CDR1 is LGHNA and CDR2 is YNFKEQ. The CDR3 spans 14 residues. V was cut by 4 bases and J by 2 bases, with 12 bases left in between. CDR3 coding DNA: TGTGCCAGCAGCCCCTCGACAGGAACCTACGAGCAGTACTTC. This sequence encodes CASSPSTGTYEQYF.

This clone occurred once. This rearrangement joins TRBV5-1 to TRBJ2-1; perhaps TRBD2 as D (6 bases). The V end lost 5 bases, the J end lost 5 bases, and 20 bases lay between the germline ends. The germline V gene has CDR1 SGHRS and CDR2 YFSETQ. This CDR3 contains 16 residues. CDR3 DNA: TGCGCCAGCAGTCTTGGTACTTGGAGGGGAGACAATGAGCAGTTCTTC. This translates into CASSLGTWRGDNEQFF.

V gene TRBV6-5 combines with J gene TRBJ2-2, with TRBD1 matching over 8 bases. V lost 4 bases and J lost 7; bases outside the gene matches: 5. CDR1 MNHEY and CDR2 SVGAGI come from the germline V gene. The CDR3 sequence is 14 residues long. For the CDR3, the DNA is TGTGCCAGCAGTTTGCAGGGGGCAAACGGGGAGCTGTTTTTT. Protein sequence: CASSLQGANGELFF.

The genes are TRBV12-5 and TRBJ1-2; maybe TRBD1 (6 bases). CDR1 LGHNT and CDR2 FRNRAP come from the germline V gene. Trimming pared 7 bases from V and 3 bases from J, leaving 12 bases between. The CDR3 is 13 residues long. CDR3: CASVRDTDYGYTF. The CDR3 DNA reads TGTGCTAGTGTCAGGGACACCGACTATGGCTACACCTTC. Variable domain in full (rest from reference TRBV12-5 and TRBJ1-2): DARVTQTPRHKVTEMGQEVTMRCQPILGHNTVFWYRQTMMQGLELLAYFRNRAPLDDSGMPKDRFSAEMPDATLATLKIQPSEPRDSAVYFCASVRDTDYGYTFGSGTRLTVV.

The chain recombines TRBV6-5 with TRBJ2-2; maybe TRBD1 (6 bases). The germline V gene has CDR1 MNHEY and CDR2 SVGAGI. The CDR3 has 15 amino acids. V lost 2 bases, J lost 7 bases, and 14 bases lay in between. The CDR3 protein is CASSYGTTWSGELFF. The CDR3 DNA follows: TGTGCCAGCAGTTACGGGACAACCTGGAGCGGGGAGCTGTTTTTT.

V gene TRBV29-1 combines with J gene TRBJ2-1; perhaps TRBD1 as D (6 bases). The ends were cut back, 4 bases at V and 5 bases at J, with 21 bases in the middle. Germline values: CDR1 SQVTM, CDR2 ANQGSEA. The CDR3 has 16 amino acids. For the CDR3, the DNA is TGCAGCGTTGGGGCGCCCCGACAGGATTTGGACAATGAGCAGTTCTTC. It yields the protein CSVGAPRQDLDNEQFF.

The V and J genes are TRBV2 and TRBJ1-2; a weak D match, TRBD1 (6 bases). Germline values: CDR1 SNHLY, CDR2 FYNNEI. CDR3 size: 13 residues. V was cut by 5 bases and J by 8 bases, with 15 bases left in between. The CDR3 nucleotides are TGTGCCAGCAGTTCACAGGGCCCTAGAGGCTACACCTTC. Translation: CASSSQGPRGYTF.

This chain connects TRBV7-9 to TRBJ1-2, with D possibly TRBD1 on 5 matching bases. Trimming took 5 bases from V and 7 from J, leaving 14 bases between them. In germline, CDR1 is SEHNR, CDR2 FQNEAQ (reference sequence). This CDR3 is built from 13 residues. The CDR3 sequence: CASSPTLGGGYTF. In DNA form, the CDR3 reads TGTGCCAGCAGCCCTACCCTGGGGGGTGGCTACACCTTC.

V gene TRBV24-1 combines with J gene TRBJ2-1, with D unresolved. The CDR3 has 13 amino acids. V lost 5 bases and J lost 6, with 10 bases in between. Looked up from germline, CDR1 is KGHDR and CDR2 is SFDVKD. CDR3 region: CATSGPEVNEQFF. Written as DNA, the CDR3 is TGTGCCACCAGTGGCCCAGAAGTCAATGAGCAGTTCTTC.

This chain connects TRBV20-1 to TRBJ2-1, with D tentatively TRBD1 (5 bases). CDR1 is DFQATT, CDR2 SNEGSKA, per germline (reference sequence). The CDR3 length is 14 residues. V was trimmed by 5 bases and J by 2 bases, leaving 13 bases between them. CDR3 residues: CSAGDDSPYNEQFF. The DNA of the CDR3 is TGCAGTGCTGGTGATGACAGTCCCTACAATGAGCAGTTCTTC.

The rearrangement joins TRBV6-5 to TRBJ2-2; 7 bases map to TRBD1. V gave up 6 bases and J gave up 1 base; unmatched junction bases: 2. This CDR3 is built from 14 residues. Germline CDR1 is MNHEY and CDR2 is SVGAGI. As DNA, the CDR3 is TGTGCCAGCAGACGGACAGGGAACACCGGGGAGCTGTTTTTT. It yields the protein CASRRTGNTGELFF.